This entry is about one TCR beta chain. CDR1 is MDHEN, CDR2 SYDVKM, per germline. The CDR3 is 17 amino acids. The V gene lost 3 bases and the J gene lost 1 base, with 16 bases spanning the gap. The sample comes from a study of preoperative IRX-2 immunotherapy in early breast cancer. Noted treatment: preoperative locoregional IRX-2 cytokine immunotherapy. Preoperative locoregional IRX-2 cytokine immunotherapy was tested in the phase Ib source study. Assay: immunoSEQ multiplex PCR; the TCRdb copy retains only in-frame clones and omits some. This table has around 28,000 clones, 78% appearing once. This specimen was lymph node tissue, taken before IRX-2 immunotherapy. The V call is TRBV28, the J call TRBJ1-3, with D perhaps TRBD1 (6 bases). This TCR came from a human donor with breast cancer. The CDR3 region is CASSFLGRGSSGNTIYF. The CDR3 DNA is TGTGCCAGCAGTTTTTTAGGCAGGGGCTCTTCTGGAAACACCATATATTTT.